Shown below are 31 T cell receptor beta chains from a single sample sequenced in a study of blood T cell repertoires in COVID-19. This table comes from immunoSEQ multiplex PCR, and its TCRdb copy is limited to in-frame clones, with some not included. The data contain over 45,000 clones, approximately 84% of them singletons. The sequenced sample was peripheral blood. The receptors were sampled from a man in his fifties with active COVID-19.

The V gene is TRBV4-3, the J gene TRBJ2-1; a weak D match, TRBD2 (5 bases). Per germline, CDR1 LGHNA and CDR2 YSLEER. Trimming left V 0 bases short and J 0 bases short, with 9 bases between. The CDR3 length is 16 residues. The CDR3 DNA reads as TGCGCCAGCAGCCAAGATCTTGGGAGCTCCTACAATGAGCAGTTCTTC. Its protein is CASSQDLGSSYNEQFF.

This clone was observed a few times. The chain recombines TRBV2 with TRBJ1-2, with 12 bases lining up with TRBD1. J gave up 3 bases and V 5 bases, and 7 bases lay outside the gene matches. This CDR3 contains 16 residues. Germline CDR1 reads SNHLY; CDR2 reads FYNNEI. CDR3 DNA: TGTGCCAGCAGTTTGGGACAGGGGGCCTGGGACTATGGCTACACCTTC. It yields the protein CASSLGQGAWDYGYTF. The variable domain in full, with the rest retrieved from reference TRBV2 and TRBJ1-2, is EPEVTQTPSHQVTQMGQEVILRCVPISNHLYFYWYRQILGQKVEFLVSFYNNEISEKSEIFDDQFSVERPDGSNFTLKIRSTKLEDSAMYFCASSLGQGAWDYGYTFGSGTRLTVV.

This rearrangement joins TRBV6-2 or TRBV6-3 to TRBJ2-3, with D perhaps matching TRBD1 (6 bases). V shed 5 bases and J shed 5 bases, with 17 bases lying between them. Germline V gene data show CDR1 as MNHEY and CDR2 as SVGEGT. The CDR3 is 15 residues long. Written as DNA, the CDR3 is TGTGCCAGCAGTCGCATACAGGGTATGGGAGATACGCAGTATTTT. Protein sequence: CASSRIQGMGDTQYF.

The V and J genes are TRBV18 and TRBJ2-4; 8 bases are a match to TRBD1. Trimming took 2 bases from V and 15 from J; bases not matched to a gene: 9. This CDR3 contains 13 residues. CDR1 KGHSH and CDR2 LQKENI come from the germline V gene. The CDR3 spells CASSPDKQGELYF. In nucleotides, the CDR3 is TGTGCCAGCTCACCAGACAAACAGGGGGAGCTGTACTTC.

The J gene is TRBJ2-7, the V gene TRBV6-5; a weak D match, TRBD1 (5 bases). The germline V and J ends were trimmed by 6 bases and 6 bases, with 6 bases remaining between them. CDR3 length: 10 amino acids. Germline CDR1 is MNHEY and CDR2 is SVGAGI. This CDR3 is CASSRAEQYF. CDR3 coding DNA: TGTGCCAGCAGCAGGGCCGAGCAGTACTTC.

The gene calls are TRBV19 and TRBJ2-7; 11 nucleotides align to TRBD2. Unmatched junction bases numbered 5, after V lost 1 base and J lost 3 bases. The CDR3 is 16 amino acids. Per the germline V gene, CDR1 is LNHDA and CDR2 is SQIVND (reference sequence). CDR3 amino acids: CASSIGGTSGYYEQYF. CDR3 nucleotides: TGTGCCAGTAGTATAGGGGGGACTAGCGGCTACTACGAGCAGTACTTC. Based on the CDR3 plus reference TRBV19 and TRBJ2-7, the full variable domain is DGGITQSPKYLFRKEGQNVTLSCEQNLNHDAMYWYRQDPGQGLRLIYYSQIVNDFQKGDIAEGYSVSREKKESFPLTVTSAQKNPTAFYLCASSIGGTSGYYEQYFGPGTRLTVT.

The rearrangement joins TRBV5-4 to TRBJ2-7, with TRBD2 matching over 9 bases. Trimming removed 4 bases from V and 6 bases from J; junction bases left unmatched: 11. The CDR3 length is 15 residues. Germline values: CDR1 SGHNT, CDR2 YYREEE (reference sequence). CDR3 sequence: CASSPQLQTSGEQYF. Here the CDR3 DNA reads TGTGCCAGCAGCCCTCAATTACAGACTAGCGGCGAGCAGTACTTC. Combining the CDR3 with reference TRBV5-4 and TRBJ2-7 gives the whole variable domain ETGVTQSPTHLIKTRGQQVTLRCSSQSGHNTVSWYQQALGQGPQFIFQYYREEENGRGNFPPRFSGLQFPNYSSELNVNALELDDSALYLCASSPQLQTSGEQYFGPGTRLTVT.

This clone appeared a few times. This chain uses TRBV6-5 with TRBJ2-3; TRBD1 matches at 7 bases. CDR3 length: 14 residues. Germline V gene sequence: CDR1 MNHEY, CDR2 SVGAGI. The trim removed 8 bases at V and 2 bases at J, leaving 7 bases unmatched. The CDR3 DNA reads as TGTGCCAGCGGAGTCAGGGGGTCCACAGATACGCAGTATTTT. Its protein is CASGVRGSTDTQYF.

V is TRBV3-1 (or the pseudogene TRBV3-2) and J is TRBJ2-2; the D gene is possibly TRBD1 (6 bases). The CDR3 runs 14 residues. CDR1 is LGHDT and CDR2 is YNNKEL in the germline V gene (reference sequence). Trimming took off 4 bases at V and 6 bases at J, with 12 bases between the two ends. The CDR3: CASSPTGLAGELFF. The CDR3 DNA follows: TGTGCCAGCAGCCCAACAGGGTTGGCCGGGGAGCTGTTTTTT.

This chain joins TRBV7-9 and TRBJ2-3, with TRBD2 matching over 10 bases. V lost 10 bases, J lost 2 bases, and 6 bases stayed unmatched. The germline V gene encodes CDR1 SEHNR and CDR2 FQNEAQ (reference sequence). CDR3 length: 14 amino acids. The CDR3 region is CATPAGGITDTQYF. DNA for the CDR3: TGTGCCACCCCAGCGGGGGGGATCACAGATACGCAGTATTTT.

The rearrangement uses TRBV28 and TRBJ1-2; TRBD1 is a possible D gene (6 bases). Germline V gene data show CDR1 as MDHEN and CDR2 as SYDVKM. The V end lost 6 bases, the J end lost 4 bases, and 18 bases lay between the germline ends. The CDR3 extends over 15 amino acids. The CDR3 DNA sequence: TGTGCCAGCAGAGCGACAGGCCTGGAACGCTATGGCTACACCTTC. Translated, it gives CASRATGLERYGYTF.

The chain recombines TRBV7-2 with TRBJ2-7; a possible D gene is TRBD1 (7 bases). Germline CDR1 and CDR2: SGHTA and FQGNSA. V lost 5 bases, J lost 6 bases, and 20 bases lay in between. The length of the CDR3 is 15 residues. The CDR3 nucleotides are TGTGCCAGCAGCATCGGCGGGACAGCCTTAACCGAGCAGTACTTC. It yields the protein CASSIGGTALTEQYF.

The chain joins TRBV7-9 to TRBJ1-1; D not resolved. The CDR3 consists of 13 residues. Germline lookup yields CDR1 SEHNR and CDR2 FQNEAQ (reference sequence). Trimming shortened V by 5 bases and J by 0 bases, and 7 bases separated the two germline ends. In nucleotides, the CDR3 is TGTGCCAGCAGCGTCACAGTGAACACTGAAGCTTTCTTT. Its translation is CASSVTVNTEAFF.

The genes are TRBV11-2 and TRBJ2-7; 8 nucleotides line up with TRBD2. Per germline, CDR1 SGHAT and CDR2 FQNNGV. CDR3 length: 14 residues. V shed 0 bases, J shed 5 bases, and the junction held 3 bases outside the gene matches. In DNA, the CDR3 is TGTGCCAGCAGCTTAGACGCGGGGGGCGACGAGCAGTACTTC. Amino acid sequence: CASSLDAGGDEQYF.

This clone was found a few times. The V gene is TRBV7-7, the J gene TRBJ2-7, with 7 bases lining up with TRBD2. CDR1 is SSHAT and CDR2 is FNYEAQ in the germline V gene (reference sequence). The CDR3 is made up of 14 amino acids. V gave up 1 base and J gave up 1 base; unmatched junction bases: 1. This chain's CDR3 is CASSLGGGSYEQYF. The CDR3 coding sequence is TGTGCCAGCAGCTTAGGGGGGGGGTCCTACGAGCAGTACTTC.

This rearrangement joins TRBV18 to TRBJ2-3, with D uncertain. CDR3 length: 14 amino acids. Per germline, CDR1 KGHSH and CDR2 LQKENI. The V gene lost 2 bases and the J gene lost 3 bases, with 9 bases spanning the gap. CDR3 DNA: TGTGCCAGCTCACCAGGCCTAGATACAGATACGCAGTATTTT. Protein sequence: CASSPGLDTDTQYF.

The rearrangement uses TRBV6-1 and TRBJ2-2; tentative D call: TRBD2 (6 bases). The CDR3 has 16 residues. Trimming removed 0 bases at V and 7 bases at J, with 15 bases between. In germline, CDR1 is MNHNS, CDR2 SASEGT. In nucleotides, the CDR3 is TGTGCCAGCAGTGAAGCGCTGTCGGGAGAGGTCGGGGAGCTGTTTTTT. Its protein is CASSEALSGEVGELFF.

V gene TRBV2 combines with J gene TRBJ2-5, with D hard to call. CDR1 and CDR2 from the germline V gene are SNHLY and FYNNEI. V was shortened by 8 bases and J by 4 bases, with 11 bases between the two germline ends. CDR3 length: 12 amino acids. For the CDR3, the DNA is TGTGCCAGCTTGGTAGCTCGAGAGACCCAGTACTTC. It codes for CASLVARETQYF.

In this sample, this clone turned up once. The chain employs TRBV19 and TRBJ2-2; 7 nucleotides match TRBD1. This CDR3 region has 14 residues. V shed 5 bases, J shed 2 bases, and the junction held 2 bases outside the gene matches. Germline V gene data show CDR1 as LNHDA and CDR2 as SQIVND (reference sequence). CDR3 bases: TGTGCCAGTAGTGGGACAGCAAACACCGGGGAGCTGTTTTTT. Its protein is CASSGTANTGELFF.

J is TRBJ1-2 and V is TRBV28; no firm D call. Germline assignment: CDR1 MDHEN and CDR2 SYDVKM. Trimming removed 3 bases at V and 1 base at J, with 3 bases between. The CDR3 runs to 12 residues. The chain's CDR3 is CASSFFNYGYTF. As DNA, the CDR3 is TGTGCCAGCAGTTTCTTTAACTATGGCTACACCTTC.

The genes are TRBV7-9 and TRBJ2-3; maybe TRBD2 (5 bases). Trimming stripped 3 bases from V and 2 bases from J, with 12 bases between. This CDR3 spans 15 amino acids. CDR1 and CDR2 (germline): SEHNR, FQNEAQ (reference sequence). The DNA for the CDR3 is TGTGCCAGCAGCTTGCTATCGGGGAACACAGATACGCAGTATTTT. Translation: CASSLLSGNTDTQYF.

The chain uses TRBV18 and TRBJ1-4; unclear D gene. Germline CDR1 reads KGHSH; CDR2 reads LQKENI. This CDR3 has 14 residues. Trimming removed 3 bases from V and 0 bases from J, with 5 bases in between. CDR3 DNA sequence: TGTGCCAGCTCACCCGGTTCAACTAATGAAAAACTGTTTTTT. Translation gives CASSPGSTNEKLFF.

This sequence joins TRBV24-1 and TRBJ2-2; the match to TRBD2 covers 10 bases. Germline CDR1 is KGHDR and CDR2 is SFDVKD. J gave up 7 bases and V 7 bases, and 5 bases lay outside the gene matches. CDR3 length equals 14 residues. The CDR3 loop reads CATRSGGAGGELFF. CDR3 sequence (DNA): TGTGCCACCAGGAGCGGGGGGGCAGGCGGGGAGCTGTTTTTT.

This clone occurred once. V and J are TRBV28 and TRBJ2-3; D not resolved. From germline, CDR1 is MDHEN and CDR2 SYDVKM. V lost 5 bases and J 4 bases, leaving 13 bases between the germline ends. The CDR3 length is 14 residues. CDR3 sequence (DNA): TGTGCCAGCAGTCCCCTAGGCAATCCAGATACGCAGTATTTT. Amino acids: CASSPLGNPDTQYF.

J is TRBJ2-5 and V is TRBV12-3 or TRBV12-4; 9 nucleotides agree with TRBD2. The CDR3 runs to 13 residues. With V trimmed by 5 bases and J by 3 bases, 1 base remained unmatched. The DNA of the CDR3 is TGTGCCAGCAGTGGACTAGCGAAAGAGACCCAGTACTTC. It encodes CASSGLAKETQYF.

The chain uses TRBV9 and TRBJ2-1, with D tentatively TRBD1 (6 bases). This CDR3 has 12 residues. Trimming removed 5 bases from V and 4 bases from J, with 7 bases in between. CDR1 and CDR2 from the germline V gene are SGDLS and YYNGEE. The CDR3 region has the DNA TGTGCCAGCAGGGACAGTTACAATGAGCAGTTCTTC. Its translation: CASRDSYNEQFF. The full variable domain, rest sourced from reference TRBV9 and TRBJ2-1, is DSGVTQTPKHLITATGQRVTLRCSPRSGDLSVYWYQQSLDQGLQFLIQYYNGEERAKGNILERFSAQQFPDLHSELNLSSLELGDSALYFCASRDSYNEQFFGPGTRLTVL.

This clone showed up just a few times. V gene TRBV6-6 combines with J gene TRBJ2-3; TRBD2 matches at 11 bases. Per germline, CDR1 MNHNY and CDR2 SVGAGI (reference sequence). The CDR3 loop spans 18 amino acids. V gave up 5 bases and J gave up 0 bases; unmatched junction bases: 10. CDR3 DNA: TGTGCCAGCAGTCTACTAGCGGGGGCCTCGAGCAGCACAGATACGCAGTATTTT. As protein: CASSLLAGASSSTDTQYF.

The chain carries TRBV5-1 and TRBJ1-5, with D perhaps TRBD1 (6 bases). The CDR3 is 16 residues long. V lost 4 bases and J lost 0, with 14 bases in between. Germline CDR1 is SGHRS and CDR2 is YFSETQ. The CDR3: CASSPGAGDSNQPQHF. The CDR3 coding sequence is TGCGCCAGCAGCCCCGGGGCAGGGGATAGCAATCAGCCCCAGCATTTT. The full variable domain, with the rest looked up from reference TRBV5-1 and TRBJ1-5, is KAGVTQTPRYLIKTRGQQVTLSCSPISGHRSVSWYQQTPGQGLQFLFEYFSETQRNKGNFPGRFSGRQFSNSRSEMNVSTLELGDSALYLCASSPGAGDSNQPQHFGDGTRLSIL.

The V call is TRBV12-3 or TRBV12-4, the J call TRBJ2-1; D might be TRBD1 (5 bases). V lost 6 bases to trimming and J lost 12 bases, with 12 bases between them. This CDR3 is 11 amino acids long. The CDR3 region has the DNA TGTGCCAGCAGGGGCTCAGGGTTGCAGTTCTTC. It encodes CASRGSGLQFF.

The chain joins TRBV7-6 to TRBJ1-1; D is uncertain. This CDR3 comprises 14 residues. Trimming removed 8 bases at V and 1 base at J, with 14 bases between. CDR1 is SGHVS and CDR2 is FNYEAQ in the germline V gene. The CDR3 region is CASSELVENTEAFF. CDR3 DNA: TGTGCCAGCTCGGAGTTGGTCGAGAACACTGAAGCTTTCTTT.

The chain carries TRBV6-7 and TRBJ1-2, with D perhaps matching TRBD1 (5 bases). TRBV6-7 is labeled an ORF, and its function is uncertain. Between the trimmed V and J ends, which lost 2 bases and 0 bases, there was a span of 19 bases. There are 18 residues in the CDR3. CDR3 nucleotides: TGTGCCAGCAGTTACCCTACAGGTTTTCTATTCCCTAACTATGGCTACACCTTC. Protein: CASSYPTGFLFPNYGYTF.